This T cell receptor (beta chain) was identified during a study of T cell changes during pregnancy in multiple sclerosis. Germline CDR1 and CDR2: MNHEY and SMNVEV (reference sequence). This CDR3 spans 13 amino acids. Trimming took 5 bases from V and 7 from J; bases not matched to a gene: 4. Profiled with immunoSEQ multiplex PCR; TCRdb holds only in-frame clones, not every one. The table has some 80,000 clones, roughly nine tenths seen once. The sequence came from a female donor with multiple sclerosis, enrolled in a pregnancy study. The chain carries TRBV27 and TRBJ1-2, with 10 bases fitting TRBD1. The starting material was peripheral blood, obtained in the first trimester of pregnancy. CDR3 region: CASSRQGAVGYTF. DNA for the CDR3: TGTGCCAGCAGTCGACAGGGGGCGGTTGGCTACACCTTC.